These 5 T cell receptor beta chains originate from one sample sequenced in a study of blood T cell repertoires in COVID-19. Clones were read by immunoSEQ multiplex PCR, and TCRdb kept only the in-frame ones, dropping some. Of some 300,000 clones in the sample, nearly 90% were seen once. Source material: peripheral blood. Every receptor here comes from a woman between 40 and 50 years old with COVID-19, enrolled during active disease.

The chain recombines TRBV15 with TRBJ1-2, with 9 bases matching TRBD1. V was clipped by 6 bases and J by 7 bases; unmatched bases: 9. The CDR3 runs to 14 residues. The germline gives CDR1 LNHNV, CDR2 YYDKDF (reference sequence). The CDR3 is CATSLGQGLAGYTF. The CDR3 DNA reads TGTGCCACCAGTCTGGGACAGGGTCTCGCTGGCTACACCTTC.

On this clone: The same CDR3 can be traced to other DNA sequences in this sample. The chain links TRBV5-1 to TRBJ1-1; D is possibly TRBD1 (5 bases). The germline CDR1 and CDR2 sequences are SGHRS and YFSETQ. The CDR3 spans 14 residues. With 0 bases removed from V and 1 base from J, the gap between germline ends came to 7 bases. The CDR3 region has the DNA TGCGCCAGCAGCTTGGACAGGCCGAACACTGAAGCTTTCTTT. Translated, it gives CASSLDRPNTEAFF.

V is TRBV6-2 or TRBV6-3 and J is TRBJ2-2; possible D gene TRBD2, 5 bases. The ends were cut back, 5 bases at V and 6 bases at J, with 13 bases in the middle. Per germline, CDR1 MNHEY and CDR2 SVGEGT. The CDR3 covers 14 residues. CDR3 protein: CASSALGSAGELFF. The CDR3 region has the DNA TGTGCCAGCAGTGCCCTGGGGAGCGCCGGGGAGCTGTTTTTT.

The V and J genes are TRBV7-9 and TRBJ1-3; D is possibly TRBD1 (6 bases). Germline CDR1 and CDR2: SEHNR and FQNEAQ (reference sequence). V was pared by 0 bases and J by 2 bases, with 8 bases between. This CDR3 spans 15 amino acids. The CDR3 sequence is CASSLAGATGNTIYF. CDR3 bases: TGTGCCAGCAGCTTAGCGGGGGCAACTGGAAACACCATATATTTT.

This clone was counted a few times. This chain joins TRBV29-1 and TRBJ1-2; perhaps TRBD1 as D (6 bases). Trimming removed 4 bases from V and 5 bases from J, with 32 bases in between. The length of the CDR3 is 19 residues. The germline V gene has CDR1 SQVTM and CDR2 ANQGSEA. This chain's CDR3 is CSVGWILLQGALRVYGYTF. The CDR3 nucleotides are TGCAGCGTTGGGTGGATCTTACTACAGGGCGCGCTTCGGGTTTATGGCTACACCTTC.